This T cell receptor beta chain was captured in a study of blood T cell repertoires in COVID-19. Clones were read by immunoSEQ multiplex PCR, and TCRdb kept only the in-frame ones, dropping some. Altogether a few hundred thousand clones are present, roughly 80% being singletons, with the ten largest covering about 10%. The ends lost 1 base at V and 2 bases at J; junction bases unmatched: 8. The CDR3 runs 17 residues. Germline CDR1 reads KGHSH; CDR2 reads LQKENI. This TCR derives from a woman of 80 years or more with acute or convalescent COVID-19. Sequenced material: peripheral blood. The chain has TRBV18 and TRBJ2-3; 8 nucleotides align to TRBD2. The CDR3 reads CASSPLIGGGSTDTQYF. CDR3 sequence (DNA): TGTGCCAGCTCACCACTGATCGGGGGGGGCTCCACAGATACGCAGTATTTT.